This T cell receptor beta chain was sequenced for a study of T cells after yellow fever vaccination. Only a few counts were recorded for this clonotype. TCRdb analysed the 5' RACE reads with MiXCR anew, one entry per CDR3 protein. The sample contains 350,000 to 550,000 distinct CDR3 sequences, 18% of which appear only once. Germline lookup yields CDR1 DFQATT and CDR2 SNEGSKA (reference sequence). Deletions cut 8 bases from V and 0 bases from J, with 20 bases between. This CDR3 has 16 residues. The J gene is TRBJ1-5, the V gene TRBV20-1, with D possibly being TRBD1 (5 bases). The receptor comes from a man aged 18-30 years who received the YFV17D yellow fever vaccine. The sample in question was PBMCs, obtained before the yellow fever booster vaccination. In DNA, the CDR3 is TGCAGTCCCCGGCGGGGGGTGGGCCTTAGCAATCAGCCCCAGCATTTT. Translating it yields CSPRRGVGLSNQPQHF.